This TCR beta chain is from a study of CD8+ T cells in alopecia areata. This CDR3 is 15 amino acids long. Trimming cost V 8 bases and J 4 bases, with 18 bases left between them. From germline, CDR1 is MNHNS and CDR2 SASEGT. This clone was observed a few times. Extraction and reverse transcription of RNA yielded cDNA as the sequencing template. Clones were sequenced by immunoSEQ multiplex PCR, and TCRdb holds only the in-frame ones, with some missing. The sample includes approximately 140,000 clones, 45% to 60% of them seen just once. This clonotype was sampled from a human donor with alopecia areata. The rearrangement uses TRBV6-1 and TRBJ2-1, with D perhaps TRBD2 (5 bases). The specimen was CD4+ T cells sorted from blood. The CDR3 is CASSPRVGAYNEQFF. CDR3 bases: TGTGCCAGCTCCCCTCGTGTGGGAGCTTACAATGAGCAGTTCTTC.